One T cell receptor (beta chain) is described in this entry. Its antigen remains undetermined. No quality values exist for individual bases; no much larger clone is one base distant. This specimen belongs to a study of blood T cell repertoires in COVID-19 (dated by TCRdb to between 2020 and 2021). Concerning the study at large: Samples from collaborators originated in the United States, Italy and Spain and spanned both the acute and convalescent phases of COVID-19. A de-identified subject ID, COVID-19 status, age in years and sex were almost always included in the sample metadata. The samples were drawn from the first 160 participants of the ongoing ImmuneRACE study and from 950 to 1,500 subjects provided by 6 global collaborators. The material from the prospective study consisted of cDNA or gDNA derived from T cells, B-cell-depleted T cells, or PBMCs. The dataset comprised deeply sampled blood TCRbeta repertoires from subjects exposed to, actively infected with, or recovered from COVID-19. The repertoires were released in a freely available public database intended as a resource for research on the immune response to SARS-CoV-2. Where HLA class I and class II types were available, the types were taken from metadata supplied by the sample provider, not from assay-based typing.

TCRbeta CDR3 regions were amplified from genomic DNA by means of the immunoSEQ Assay, a bias-controlled multiplex PCR. The paper's data handling went like this. Within the assay, amplification of reference gene primers was used to estimate how many nucleated cells each sample contained. To quantify the absolute abundance of each unique TCRbeta CDR3 rearrangement, sequence reads were collapsed and filtered. For each sample, productive Simpson clonality was calculated as the square root of Simpson's diversity index across productive rearrangements. TCRdb's version of the immuneACCESS table is confined to in-frame rearrangements and falls short of the full clone set. An unresolved V gene accounts for under half of the shortfall where checked; the remainder is of unknown origin. The DNA was the basis for D and trimming; V, J and clone size are from that table. This sample has 95,000 to 100,000 clones in its table, and approximately 80% of those were observed once. 20% to 25% of the sample rests with the top ten.

CDR1 and CDR2 (ENHRY, SYGVKD) derive from the germline V gene. CDR3 length: 15 amino acids, cysteine to phenylalanine. Only the CDR3 DNA stays, 45 bases, in frame from base 1. The V end gives up 4 bases and the J end 0 bases, leaving 3 bases in the junction not matched to a gene. The collaborating institutions used their own protocols to collect whole blood in K2EDTA tubes. For TCRbeta analysis, collaborators shipped samples in one of three forms: frozen whole blood, isolated PBMCs, or DNA extracted from either of those sample types. Paper-wide results and their limitations: The amount of clinical and demographic metadata varied by source and participant and was provided uncurated.

This receptor was obtained from a human donor in a cohort sampled during active COVID-19. The chain uses TRBV10-3 and TRBJ1-1, with TRBD1 identical over 9 junction bases. Sequencing input: peripheral blood. For the CDR3, the sequence is CAISGGQGVNTEAFF. The nucleotides are TGTGCCATCAGTGGGGGACAGGGAGTGAACACTGAAGCTTTCTTT.